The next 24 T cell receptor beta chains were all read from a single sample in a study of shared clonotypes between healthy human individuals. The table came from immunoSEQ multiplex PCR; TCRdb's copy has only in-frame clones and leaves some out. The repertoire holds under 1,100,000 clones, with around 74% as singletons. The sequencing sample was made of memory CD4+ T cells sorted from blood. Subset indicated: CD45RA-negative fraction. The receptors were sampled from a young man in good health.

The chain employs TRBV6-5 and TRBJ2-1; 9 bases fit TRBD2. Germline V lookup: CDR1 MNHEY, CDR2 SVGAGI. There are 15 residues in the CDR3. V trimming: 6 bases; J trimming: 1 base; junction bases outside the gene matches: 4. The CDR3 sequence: CASSVTSGSYNEQFF. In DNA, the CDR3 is TGTGCCAGCAGCGTGACTAGCGGATCCTACAATGAGCAGTTCTTC.

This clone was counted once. In nucleotides, the CDR3 is TGTGCCAGCCGACCGGTTCGGGGGGCCGGGGAGACCCAGTACTTC. Translated, it gives CASRPVRGAGETQYF. The chain is built from TRBV2 and TRBJ2-5, with D perhaps matching TRBD2 (7 bases). The germline gives CDR1 SNHLY, CDR2 FYNNEI. This CDR3 is built from 15 residues. Trimming shortened V by 8 bases and J by 5 bases, and 21 bases separated the two germline ends.

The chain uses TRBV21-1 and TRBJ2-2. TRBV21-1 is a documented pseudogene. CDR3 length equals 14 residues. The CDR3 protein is CASSPGTDTGELFF. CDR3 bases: TGTGCCAGCAGTCCCGGGACCGACACCGGGGAGCTGTTTTTT.

CDR3 loop: CASSAGQGYEQFF. The CDR3 bases are TGTGCCAGCAGCGCCGGACAGGGGTATGAGCAGTTCTTC. The chain recombines TRBV7-9 with TRBJ2-1, with 9 bases fitting TRBD1. This CDR3 region has 13 residues. V gave up 5 bases and J gave up 8 bases; unmatched junction bases: 4. Germline V gives CDR1 SEHNR, CDR2 FQNEAQ (reference sequence).

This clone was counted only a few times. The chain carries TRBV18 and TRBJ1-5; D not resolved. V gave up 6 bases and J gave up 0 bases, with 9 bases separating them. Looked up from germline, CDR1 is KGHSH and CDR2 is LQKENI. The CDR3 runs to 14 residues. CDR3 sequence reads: CASSSQNSNQPQHF. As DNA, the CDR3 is TGTGCCAGCTCGTCACAGAATAGCAATCAGCCCCAGCATTTT.

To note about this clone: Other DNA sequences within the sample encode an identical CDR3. The CDR3: CASSPGGSGNTIYF. For the CDR3, the DNA is TGCGCCAGCAGCCCAGGGGGATCTGGAAACACCATATATTTT. The V call is TRBV5-1, the J call TRBJ1-3, with TRBD1 identical over 7 bases. This CDR3 comprises 14 residues. Trimming removed 4 bases from V and 1 base from J; junction bases left unmatched: 2. Germline V gene data show CDR1 as SGHRS and CDR2 as YFSETQ.

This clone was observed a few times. DNA of the CDR3: TGTGCCTGGAGTGTACATGGGGGTTATGAAAAACTGTTTTTT. This sequence encodes CAWSVHGGYEKLFF. The V and J genes are TRBV30 and TRBJ1-4; weak D call: TRBD1 (5 bases). CDR3 length equals 14 residues. V gave up 0 bases and J gave up 6 bases, with 11 bases separating them. Per the germline V gene, CDR1 is GTSNPN and CDR2 is SVGIG (reference sequence). The full variable domain, in which reference TRBV30 and TRBJ1-4 provide the parts outside the CDR3, is SQTIHQWPATLVQPVGSPLSLECTVEGTSNPNLYWYRQAAGRGLQLLFYSVGIGQISSEVPQNLSASRPQDRQFILSSKKLLLSDSGFYLCAWSVHGGYEKLFFGSGTQLSVL.

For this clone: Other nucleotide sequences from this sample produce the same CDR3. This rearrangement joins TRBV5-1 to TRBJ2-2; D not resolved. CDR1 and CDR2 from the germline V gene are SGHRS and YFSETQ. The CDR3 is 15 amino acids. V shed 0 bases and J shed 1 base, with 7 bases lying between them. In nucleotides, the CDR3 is TGCGCCAGCAGCTTGGGTCGGCTGAACACCGGGGAGCTGTTTTTT. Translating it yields CASSLGRLNTGELFF.

This CDR3 reads CASVDGGVWTEAFF. The CDR3 bases are TGTGCCAGCGTAGACGGGGGGGTATGGACTGAAGCTTTCTTT. The rearrangement joins TRBV19 to TRBJ1-1, with a weak D call TRBD1 (5 bases). This CDR3 contains 14 residues. CDR1 is LNHDA, CDR2 SQIVND, per germline (reference sequence). V gave up 9 bases and J gave up 5 bases, with 19 bases separating them.

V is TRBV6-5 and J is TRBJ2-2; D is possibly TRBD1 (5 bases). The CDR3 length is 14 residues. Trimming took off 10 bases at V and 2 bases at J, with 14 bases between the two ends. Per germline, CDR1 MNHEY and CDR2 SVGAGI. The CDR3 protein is CATLQGRNTGELFF. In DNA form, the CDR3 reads TGTGCCACTCTCCAGGGCCGAAACACCGGGGAGCTGTTTTTT.

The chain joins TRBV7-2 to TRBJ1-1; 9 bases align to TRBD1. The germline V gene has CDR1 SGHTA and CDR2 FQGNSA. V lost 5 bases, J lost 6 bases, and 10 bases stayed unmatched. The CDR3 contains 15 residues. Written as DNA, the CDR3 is TGTGCCAGCAGCCGTATACCGGGACAGGGATCTGAAGCTTTCTTT. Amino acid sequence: CASSRIPGQGSEAFF.

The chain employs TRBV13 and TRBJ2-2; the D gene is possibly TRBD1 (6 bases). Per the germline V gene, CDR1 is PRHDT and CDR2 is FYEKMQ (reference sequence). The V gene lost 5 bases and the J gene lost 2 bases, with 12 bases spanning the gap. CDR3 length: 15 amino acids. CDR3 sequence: CASSKRTDNTGELFF. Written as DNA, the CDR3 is TGTGCCAGCAGCAAACGGACAGACAACACCGGGGAGCTGTTTTTT.

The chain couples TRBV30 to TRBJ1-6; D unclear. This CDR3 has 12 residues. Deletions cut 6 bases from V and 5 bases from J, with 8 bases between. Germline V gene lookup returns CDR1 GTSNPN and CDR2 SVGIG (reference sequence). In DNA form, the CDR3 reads TGTGCCTGCCTTCACAATAATTCACCCCTCCACTTT. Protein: CACLHNNSPLHF.

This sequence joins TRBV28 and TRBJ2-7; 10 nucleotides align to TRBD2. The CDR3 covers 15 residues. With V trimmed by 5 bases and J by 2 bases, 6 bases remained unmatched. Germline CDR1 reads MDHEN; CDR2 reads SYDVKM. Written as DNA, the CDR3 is TGTGCCAGCAGTCCCCTAGCGGGGGCCGCCTACGAGCAGTACTTC. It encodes CASSPLAGAAYEQYF.

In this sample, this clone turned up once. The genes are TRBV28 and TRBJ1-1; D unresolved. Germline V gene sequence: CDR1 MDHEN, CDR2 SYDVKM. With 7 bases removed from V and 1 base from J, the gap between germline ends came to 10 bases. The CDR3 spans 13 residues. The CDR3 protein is CASKIDGNTEAFF. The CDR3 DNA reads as TGTGCCAGCAAAATCGACGGGAACACTGAAGCTTTCTTT.

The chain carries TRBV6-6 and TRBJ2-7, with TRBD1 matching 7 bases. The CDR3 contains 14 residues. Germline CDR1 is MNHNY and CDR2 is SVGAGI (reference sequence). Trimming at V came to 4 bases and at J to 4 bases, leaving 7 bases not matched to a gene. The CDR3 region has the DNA TGTGCCAGCAGTTTAGGGACAGCAAATTACGAGCAGTACTTC. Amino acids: CASSLGTANYEQYF.

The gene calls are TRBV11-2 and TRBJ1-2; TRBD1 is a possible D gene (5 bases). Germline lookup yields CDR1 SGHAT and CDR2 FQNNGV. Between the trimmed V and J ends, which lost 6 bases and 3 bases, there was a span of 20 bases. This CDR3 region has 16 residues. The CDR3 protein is CASSNQRGGYHYGYTF. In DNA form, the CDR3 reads TGTGCCAGCAGTAATCAACGGGGGGGGTACCACTATGGCTACACCTTC. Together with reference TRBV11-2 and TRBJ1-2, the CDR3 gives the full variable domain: EAGVAQSPRYKIIEKRQSVAFWCNPISGHATLYWYQQILGQGPKLLIQFQNNGVVDDSQLPKDRFSAERLKGVDSTLKIQPAKLEDSAVYLCASSNQRGGYHYGYTFGSGTRLTVV.

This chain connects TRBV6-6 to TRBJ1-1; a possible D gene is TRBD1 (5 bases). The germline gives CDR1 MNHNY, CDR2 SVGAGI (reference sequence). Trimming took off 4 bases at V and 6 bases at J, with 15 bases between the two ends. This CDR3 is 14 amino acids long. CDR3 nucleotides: TGTGCCAGCAGTTCCTTCGGGGGGACCCCTGAAGCTTTCTTT. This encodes CASSSFGGTPEAFF.

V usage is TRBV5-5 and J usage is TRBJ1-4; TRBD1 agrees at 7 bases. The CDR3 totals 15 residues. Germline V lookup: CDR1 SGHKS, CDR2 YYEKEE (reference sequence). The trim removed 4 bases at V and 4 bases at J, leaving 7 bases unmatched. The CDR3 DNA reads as TGTGCCAGCAGCCGACAGGGACAGTATAATGAAAAACTGTTTTTT. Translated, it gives CASSRQGQYNEKLFF.

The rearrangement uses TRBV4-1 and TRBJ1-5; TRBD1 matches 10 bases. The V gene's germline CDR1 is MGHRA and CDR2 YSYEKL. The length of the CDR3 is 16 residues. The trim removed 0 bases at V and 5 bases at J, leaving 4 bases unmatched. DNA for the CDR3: TGCGCCAGCAGCCAAGATCGCGGGACAGGGGATCAGCCCCAGCATTTT. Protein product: CASSQDRGTGDQPQHF.

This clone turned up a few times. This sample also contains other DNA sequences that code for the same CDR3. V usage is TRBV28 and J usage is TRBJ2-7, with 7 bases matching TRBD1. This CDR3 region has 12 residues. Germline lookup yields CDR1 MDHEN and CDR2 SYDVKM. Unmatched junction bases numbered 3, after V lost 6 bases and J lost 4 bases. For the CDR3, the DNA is TGTGCCAGCAGCCTGACAGGGTACGAGCAGTACTTC. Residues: CASSLTGYEQYF.

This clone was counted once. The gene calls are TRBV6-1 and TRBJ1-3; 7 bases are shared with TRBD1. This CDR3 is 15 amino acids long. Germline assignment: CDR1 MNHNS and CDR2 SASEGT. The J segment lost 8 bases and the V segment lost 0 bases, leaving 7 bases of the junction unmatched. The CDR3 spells CASSEARGRGYTIYF. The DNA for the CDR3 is TGTGCCAGCAGTGAAGCTCGGGGCAGGGGGTACACCATATATTTT.

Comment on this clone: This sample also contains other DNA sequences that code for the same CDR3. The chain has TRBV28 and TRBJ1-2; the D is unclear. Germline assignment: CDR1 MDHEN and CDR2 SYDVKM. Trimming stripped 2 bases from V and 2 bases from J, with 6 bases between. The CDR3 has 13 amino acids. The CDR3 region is CASSLGPNYGYTF. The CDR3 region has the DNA TGTGCCAGCAGTTTAGGCCCAAACTATGGCTACACCTTC.

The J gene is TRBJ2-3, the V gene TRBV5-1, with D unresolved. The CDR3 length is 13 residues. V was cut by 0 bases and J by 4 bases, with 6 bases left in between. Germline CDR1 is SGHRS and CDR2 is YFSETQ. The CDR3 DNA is TGCGCCAGCAGCTTGGGGCAGGCAGATACGCAGTATTTT. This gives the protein CASSLGQADTQYF. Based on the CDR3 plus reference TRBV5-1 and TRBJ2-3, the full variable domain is KAGVTQTPRYLIKTRGQQVTLSCSPISGHRSVSWYQQTPGQGLQFLFEYFSETQRNKGNFPGRFSGRQFSNSRSEMNVSTLELGDSALYLCASSLGQADTQYFGPGTRLTVL.